This T cell receptor beta chain was identified in a study of T cell responses to AZD1222 COVID-19 vaccine. V lost 8 bases to trimming and J lost 6 bases; unmatched junction nucleotides: 10. Germline V lookup: CDR1 MGHDK, CDR2 SYGVNS. The CDR3 has 15 amino acids. TCRdb's table, derived via immunoSEQ multiplex PCR, lists solely in-frame clones and lacks some. This sample has under 150,000 clones, with about nine tenths found just once. Study-wide points: The study found Spike-specific TCR breadth and depth rose after two AZD1222 doses. Distributed over spike, vaccine-associated CD4 TCRs predominated at 160-218 and 743-854. Donors, mostly white British, included more females; clonal diversity was possibly underestimated.

A word on this clone: Its antigen remains unknown.

The TCR sequence derives from an adult who received the AZD1222 COVID-19 vaccine. The source material was peripheral blood, sampled 28 days after the second AZD1222 dose. V usage is TRBV25-1 and J usage is TRBJ1-6; 7 bases agree with TRBD1. CDR3 nucleotides: TGTGCCAGCTCAAGAGCAGGGGGTTTTAATTCACCCCTCCACTTT. Protein sequence: CASSRAGGFNSPLHF.